These 8 T cell receptor beta chains were sequenced from one sample in a study of shared clonotypes between healthy human individuals. Data came from immunoSEQ multiplex PCR; TCRdb stores just in-frame clones and leaves some out. The sample contains roughly 640,000 clones, under 80% of which appear only once. Sequencing was performed on memory CD4+ T cells sorted from blood. Subset noted: CD45RA-negative fraction. The receptors were gathered from a woman in her twenties or thirties in good health.

This chain uses TRBV10-3 with TRBJ2-2; D not resolved. The CDR3 is 13 residues long. V lost 6 bases and J 3 bases, leaving 8 bases between the germline ends. Germline CDR1 reads ENHRY; CDR2 reads SYGVKD. The CDR3 here is CAIRERDTGELFF. As DNA, the CDR3 is TGTGCCATCAGGGAGCGTGACACCGGGGAGCTGTTTTTT.

Here the CDR3 DNA reads TGCGCCAGCAGCGGACCCGGGACAGGGGAGAGCCGCTCTGGAAACACCATATATTTT. It specifies CASSGPGTGESRSGNTIYF. This chain uses TRBV5-1 with TRBJ1-3, with 10 bases lining up with TRBD1. The CDR3 length is 19 residues. Trimming at V came to 4 bases and at J to 0 bases, leaving 13 bases not matched to a gene. CDR1 and CDR2 (germline): SGHRS, YFSETQ.

The chain combines TRBV10-1 with TRBJ2-1, with D possibly matching TRBD2 (6 bases). The CDR3 totals 12 residues. Germline CDR1 WNHNN, CDR2 SYGVQD (reference sequence). Trimming shortened V by 0 bases and J by 16 bases, and 13 bases separated the two germline ends. The CDR3 coding sequence is TGCGCCAGCAGTGAGTCGTCCCGCGGGATTTTCTTC. Translation: CASSESSRGIFF.

This rearrangement joins TRBV10-3 to TRBJ2-5; no clear D. The ends were cut back, 4 bases at V and 1 base at J, with 1 base in the middle. The CDR3 is 11 residues long. Germline CDR1 is ENHRY and CDR2 is SYGVKD. The CDR3, as DNA: TGTGCCATCAGTGCCCAAGAGACCCAGTACTTC. Translated: CAISAQETQYF.

J is TRBJ2-3 and V is TRBV18; tentatively, D is TRBD1 (5 bases). Per germline, CDR1 KGHSH and CDR2 LQKENI. The CDR3 covers 16 residues. V was cut by 4 bases and J by 2 bases, with 16 bases left in between. The CDR3 spells CASSLGQPTITDTQYF. CDR3 DNA: TGTGCCAGCTCACTAGGACAACCGACAATCACAGATACGCAGTATTTT.

This chain connects TRBV28 to TRBJ1-4; D unclear. The CDR3 is 15 amino acids. CDR1 is MDHEN and CDR2 is SYDVKM in the germline V gene. V was cut by 6 bases and J by 4 bases, with 15 bases left in between. The CDR3 DNA follows: TGTGCCAGCAGCTCCCCTACAGAGCTTAATGAAAAACTGTTTTTT. Translating it yields CASSSPTELNEKLFF.

This chain uses TRBV5-5 with TRBJ1-2, with D perhaps TRBD1 (6 bases). The V end lost 5 bases, the J end lost 0 bases, and 14 bases lay between the germline ends. This CDR3 is 15 amino acids long. Germline V lookup: CDR1 SGHKS, CDR2 YYEKEE (reference sequence). The CDR3 region is CASRSKDRSNYGYTF. The CDR3 DNA reads TGTGCCAGCAGATCTAAGGACAGATCTAACTATGGCTACACCTTC.

This clone has a handful of counts. V gene TRBV15 combines with J gene TRBJ2-7, with D unclear. This CDR3 has 13 amino acids. Looked up from germline, CDR1 is LNHNV and CDR2 is YYDKDF (reference sequence). V was trimmed by 5 bases and J by 4 bases, leaving 12 bases between them. The CDR3 coding sequence is TGTGCCACCAGCTCCCGGGCCCGATACGAGCAGTACTTC. The encoded protein is CATSSRARYEQYF.